This TCR beta chain was sequenced for a study of T cell responses to AZD1222 COVID-19 vaccine. Whole-study findings and limits: Mapped onto spike, vaccine-associated CD4 TCRs spanned it and were dominant at 160-218 and 743-854.

As concerns this clone: The antigen is undetermined.

The CDR3 extends over 14 amino acids. V lost 4 bases, J lost 1 base, and 10 bases lay in between. Germline CDR1 reads MDHEN; CDR2 reads SYDVKM. Repertoires were generated with immunoSEQ multiplex PCR, while TCRdb's copy carries only in-frame clones and drops some. The sample lists about 120,000 clones, more than 85% occurring once. Sequences were derived from peripheral blood, sampled on day 0 of AZD1222 vaccination. The source of this sequence is an adult in good health. The gene calls are TRBV28 and TRBJ2-5; D tentatively fits TRBD1 or TRBD2 (5 bases each). The CDR3 protein is CASSSPGPQETQYF. CDR3 DNA sequence: TGTGCCAGCAGTTCCCCGGGGCCCCAAGAGACCCAGTACTTC.